The 21 T cell receptor beta chains reported below all come from one sample, sequenced in a study of T cell repertoires in cytomegalovirus infection (dated by TCRdb to the late 2010s). Read against the paper, the sample's treatment or condition label means: in vitro stimulation with specific CMV peptide epitopes to enrich CMV-specific T cells. No antigen is known for these receptors. This sample was sequenced with an Illumina HiSeq 1500. TCRdb reran the public reads through fastp at Q25 and MiXCR, keeping productive beta chains. Records with the same CDR3 protein are collapsed into one entry carrying the most frequent genes and DNA. Present in this sample are about 900,000 distinct CDR3 sequences, around 30% of which were seen just once. The ten biggest clones cover over 12% of the sample. The sequenced sample was cultured CD8+ T cells from PBMCs, obtained from culture after CMV antigen stimulation. The origin of the receptors is a human donor in good health (CMV status not recorded). Some clones in this sample may be carry-over from other donors' samples.

This clonotype was seen ten or more times. The V gene is TRBV7-6, the J gene TRBJ2-1, with 7 bases that match TRBD1. The CDR3 length is 16 residues. CDR1 is SGHVS, CDR2 FNYEAQ, per germline. V lost 1 base and J lost 7; bases outside the gene matches: 10. CDR3 nucleotide sequence: TGTGCCAGCAGCTTAGAACCGGACAGGTTTAGGAATGAGCAGTTCTTC. The encoded protein is CASSLEPDRFRNEQFF.

J is TRBJ2-3 and V is TRBV3-1; TRBD2 agrees at 9 bases. The junction had 2 bases not matched to a gene; V was cut back by 3 bases and J by 1 base. The V gene's germline CDR1 is LGHDT and CDR2 YNNKEL (reference sequence). This CDR3 contains 15 residues. CDR3 in DNA: TGTGCCAGCAGCCACTTAGCGGGGGGCACAGATACGCAGTATTTT. Encoded protein: CASSHLAGGTDTQYF.

J is TRBJ2-7 and V is TRBV6-2 or TRBV6-3; D is perhaps TRBD1 (7 bases). There are 14 residues in the CDR3. Germline CDR1 is MNHEY and CDR2 is SVGEGT. The V and J ends lost 6 bases and 3 bases respectively, with 15 bases between them. Here the CDR3 DNA reads TGTGCCAGCAGCCAGGGGGGAATTCGCTACGAGCAGTACGTC. Its translation: CASSQGGIRYEQYV.

This clonotype has a handful of counts. V usage is TRBV19 and J usage is TRBJ1-2; 8 nucleotides line up with TRBD1. CDR1 and CDR2 from the germline V gene are LNHDA and SQIVND (reference sequence). The CDR3 extends over 15 amino acids. The V and J ends lost 5 bases and 2 bases, in that order; junction bases with no gene match: 7. CDR3 DNA: TGTGCCAGTAGTGCCCGGACAGGGATAAACTATGGCTACACCTTC. Its protein is CASSARTGINYGYTF.

Only a few counts were recorded for this clonotype. V and J are TRBV9 and TRBJ2-7; possible D gene TRBD2, 6 bases. From germline, CDR1 is SGDLS and CDR2 YYNGEE. The V end was cut by 0 bases, the J end by 5 bases, with 15 bases between. The CDR3 covers 15 residues. CDR3 DNA sequence: TGTGCCAGCAGCGTAGAGGGGAGGACCGGGGACGAGCAGTACGTC. This gives the protein CASSVEGRTGDEQYV.

The rearrangement joins TRBV7-9 to TRBJ2-4, with 12 bases matching TRBD2. The germline CDR1 and CDR2 sequences are SEHNR and FQNEAQ (reference sequence). J lost 0 bases, V lost 6 bases, and 9 bases had no gene match. This CDR3 has 18 residues. The CDR3 nucleotides are TGTGCCAGCAGAGCCCCGGTGACTAGCGGGGGAGCCAAAAACATTCAGTACTTC. Amino acids: CASRAPVTSGGAKNIQYF. The entire variable domain, with the rest obtained from reference TRBV7-9 and TRBJ2-4, is as follows: DTGVSQNPRHKITKRGQNVTFRCDPISEHNRLYWYRQTLGQGPEFLTYFQNEAQLEKSRLLSDRFSAERPKGSFSTLEIQRTEQGDSAMYLCASRAPVTSGGAKNIQYFGAGTRLSVL.

Many counts were recorded for this clonotype. The rearrangement joins TRBV7-2 to TRBJ1-3, with unresolved D. This CDR3 region has 15 residues. V was shortened by 3 bases and J by 5 bases, with 14 bases between the two germline ends. The germline gives CDR1 SGHTA, CDR2 FQGNSA. CDR3 coding DNA: TGTGCCAGCAGCTTGGGTCTGGGAGCTAGAAACACCATATATTTT. Translation gives CASSLGLGARNTIYF. The variable domain in full, with the rest retrieved from reference TRBV7-2 and TRBJ1-3, is GAGVSQSPSNKVTEKGKDVELRCDPISGHTALYWYRQSLGQGLEFLIYFQGNSAPDKSGLPSDRFSAERTGGSVSTLTIQRTQQEDSAVYLCASSLGLGARNTIYFGEGSWLTVV.

This clonotype was counted only a few times. The chain carries TRBV25-1 and TRBJ1-1, with a weak D call TRBD1 (5 bases). Trimming stripped 8 bases from V and 4 bases from J, with 14 bases between. The germline gives CDR1 MGHDK, CDR2 SYGVNS. This CDR3 has 13 residues. The DNA for the CDR3 is TGTGCCAGCGCACTAGGGGTTGGCACTGAAGCTTTCTTT. Residues: CASALGVGTEAFF.

V and J are TRBV28 and TRBJ1-6; D gene ambiguous. V gave up 4 bases and J gave up 0 bases, with 19 bases separating them. This CDR3 is 19 amino acids long. Germline V CDR1 and CDR2: MDHEN, SYDVKM. The chain's CDR3 is CASSYHPTRPGSYNSPLHF. As DNA, the CDR3 is TGTGCCAGCAGTTATCATCCGACGCGCCCTGGCTCCTATAATTCACCCCTCCACTTT.

The rearrangement uses TRBV12-3 or TRBV12-4 and TRBJ1-5; maybe TRBD1 (5 bases). V was cut by 5 bases and J by 2 bases, with 13 bases left in between. The CDR3 has 15 residues. In nucleotides, the CDR3 is TGTGCCAGCAGTACCGGGACCCTGGGCAATCAGCCCCAGCATTTT. It specifies CASSTGTLGNQPQHF.

The CDR3 DNA reads as TGTGCCAGCAGCCAAATGACAGGGGTCCTTTCACCCTACGAGCAGTACTTC. Residues: CASSQMTGVLSPYEQYF. V is TRBV14 and J is TRBJ2-7; 8 bases line up with TRBD1. Germline V CDR1 and CDR2: SGHDN, FVKESK. This CDR3 has 17 residues. V shed 2 bases, J shed 2 bases, and the junction held 11 bases outside the gene matches.

V gene TRBV12-3 or TRBV12-4 combines with J gene TRBJ1-2; D might be TRBD1 (6 bases). The CDR3 covers 17 residues. The V end lost 3 bases, the J end lost 5 bases, and 22 bases lay between the germline ends. CDR3 sequence (DNA): TGTGCCAGCAGTTTGGGCCCCGAGGGGGGAGTAGGGTATGGCTACACCTTC. It yields the protein CASSLGPEGGVGYGYTF.

Only one count was recorded for this clonotype. V and J are TRBV7-2 and TRBJ1-1; 7 bases align to TRBD1. The CDR3 consists of 13 residues. Germline trimming cut 5 bases from V and 11 bases from J; bases unmatched to any gene: 11. The germline V gene has CDR1 SGHTA and CDR2 FQGNSA. The DNA of the CDR3 is TGTGCCAGCAGCGCAGCGACAGGGATGCACGCTTTCTTT. Translating it yields CASSAATGMHAFF. Drawing the rest from reference TRBV7-2 and TRBJ1-1, the complete variable domain is GAGVSQSPSNKVTEKGKDVELRCDPISGHTALYWYRQSLGQGLEFLIYFQGNSAPDKSGLPSDRFSAERTGGSVSTLTIQRTQQEDSAVYLCASSAATGMHAFFGQGTRLTVV.

This clonotype was picked up a small number of times. The genes are TRBV7-6 and TRBJ1-2, with D perhaps TRBD1 (5 bases). The V and J ends lost 4 bases and 2 bases respectively, with 14 bases between them. CDR3 length: 15 amino acids. Germline loops: CDR1 SGHVS, CDR2 FNYEAQ. In DNA, the CDR3 is TGTGCCAGCAGCTCCTTCAGCAGGGTAAACTATGGCTACACCTTC. Its translation is CASSSFSRVNYGYTF.

The chain uses TRBV12-3 or TRBV12-4 and TRBJ1-4; 8 nucleotides align to TRBD1. Trimming cost V 2 bases and J 10 bases; bases outside gene matches: 18. CDR3 length equals 18 residues. The CDR3 bases are TGTGCCAGCAGTTTATGGACAGGGCCCTCTATATTGGTTGGAAAACTGTTTTTT. Translated: CASSLWTGPSILVGKLFF.

This clonotype was seen only a few times. The CDR3 DNA sequence: TGCAGTGCTAGAGCGTTGAACACTGAAGCTTTCTTT. Residues: CSARALNTEAFF. The chain carries TRBV20-1 and TRBJ1-1; D ambiguous. Germline V gene sequence: CDR1 DFQATT, CDR2 SNEGSKA (reference sequence). The ends were cut back, 1 base at V and 0 bases at J, with 3 bases in the middle. CDR3 length: 12 amino acids.

This clonotype was detected only a few times. This sequence may be a read error, since a much larger clone differs from it by one base. The chain combines TRBV7-9 with TRBJ2-5; D gene ambiguous. The CDR3 covers 12 residues. In germline, CDR1 is SEHNR, CDR2 FQNEAQ (reference sequence). Trimming removed 1 base at V and 3 bases at J, with 3 bases between. The CDR3 spells CASSLDEETQYF. The CDR3, as DNA: TGTGCCAGCAGCTTAGACGAAGAGACCCAGTACTTC. Using reference TRBV7-9 and TRBJ2-5 for the parts outside the CDR3, the full variable domain is DTGVSQNPRHKITKRGQNVTFRCDPISEHNRLYWYRQTLGQGPEFLTYFQNEAQLEKSRLLSDRFSAERPKGSFSTLEIQRTEQGDSAMYLCASSLDEETQYFGPGTRLLVL.

In its sample, this clonotype was seen a few times. The rearrangement joins TRBV11-2 to TRBJ2-2; D unclear. CDR1 is SGHAT and CDR2 is FQNNGV in the germline V gene. This CDR3 spans 15 amino acids. V was shortened by 4 bases and J by 6 bases, with 15 bases between the two germline ends. CDR3 region: CASSSVGPPAGELFF. The CDR3 DNA sequence: TGTGCCAGCAGCTCCGTAGGACCACCGGCCGGGGAGCTGTTTTTT.

This clonotype has a count of ten or more. The CDR3 region has the DNA TGTGCCAGCGGCTCTGGAGGGTTCTTC. This gives the protein CASGSGGFF. The V gene is TRBV7-2, the J gene TRBJ2-1, with a possible D match to TRBD2 (5 bases). V was trimmed by 8 bases and J by 15 bases, leaving 11 bases between them. The CDR3 consists of 9 residues. CDR1 SGHTA and CDR2 FQGNSA come from the germline V gene.

The V call is TRBV6-1, the J call TRBJ2-7, with 7 bases fitting TRBD1. V was pared by 1 base and J by 1 base, with 4 bases of the junction left unmatched. The CDR3 consists of 15 residues. CDR1 MNHNS and CDR2 SASEGT come from the germline V gene. The CDR3 spells CASSEGWTGSYEQYV. CDR3 nucleotides: TGTGCCAGCAGTGAAGGATGGACAGGTTCCTACGAGCAGTACGTC.

The V and J genes are TRBV29-1 and TRBJ2-1; perhaps TRBD2 as D (6 bases). V was trimmed by 4 bases and J by 8 bases, leaving 21 bases between them. Germline V gene sequence: CDR1 SQVTM, CDR2 ANQGSEA. The CDR3 consists of 15 residues. The CDR3 sequence is CSVVPLVGGLYEQFF. The CDR3 DNA reads as TGCAGCGTTGTCCCCTTAGTGGGGGGACTGTATGAGCAGTTCTTC.